The entry that follows covers one TCR beta chain sequence. The antigen is undetermined. The CDR3 totals 19 residues. The data stem from a study of T cell responses to AZD1222 COVID-19 vaccine. Study in general: Investigators merged groups given second doses at roughly 4 or roughly 12 weeks.

TCRdb keeps only in-frame clones here, not all; method: immunoSEQ multiplex PCR. The table records around 130,000 clones, 90% to 95% of them present only once. Study-level results: Just a handful of people given AZD1222 tested seropositive at baseline. Clonal diversity was possibly underestimated, and the donors were mostly white British, with more females. Across the whole spike, CD4 TCRs peaked at regions 160-218 and 743-854.

This chain uses TRBV21-1 with TRBJ1-5. TRBV21-1 is labeled a pseudogene. The sample here was peripheral blood, taken on day 0 of AZD1222 vaccination. The receptor's source is an adult in good health. CDR3 protein: CASSKGDRLRTDRNQPQHF. DNA of the CDR3: TGTGCCAGCAGCAAAGGTGACCGACTTCGGACGGATCGCAATCAGCCCCAGCATTTT.